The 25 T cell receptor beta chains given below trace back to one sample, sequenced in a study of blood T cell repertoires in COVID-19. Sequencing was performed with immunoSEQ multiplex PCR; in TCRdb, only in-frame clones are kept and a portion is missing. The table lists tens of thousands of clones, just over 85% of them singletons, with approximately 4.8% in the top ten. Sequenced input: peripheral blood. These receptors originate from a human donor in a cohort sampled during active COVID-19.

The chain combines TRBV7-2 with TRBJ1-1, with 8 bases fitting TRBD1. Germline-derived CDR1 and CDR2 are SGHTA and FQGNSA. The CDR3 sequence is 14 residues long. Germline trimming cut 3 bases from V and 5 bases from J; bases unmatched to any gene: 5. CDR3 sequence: CASSLQGAQTEAFF. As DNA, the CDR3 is TGTGCCAGCAGCTTGCAGGGGGCGCAAACTGAAGCTTTCTTT.

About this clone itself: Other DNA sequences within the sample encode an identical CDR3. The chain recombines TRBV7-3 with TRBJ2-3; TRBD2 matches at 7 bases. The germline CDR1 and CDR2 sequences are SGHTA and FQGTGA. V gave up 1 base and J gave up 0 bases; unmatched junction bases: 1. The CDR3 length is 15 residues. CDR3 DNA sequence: TGTGCCAGCAGCTTAAGGGGGGGTAGCACAGATACGCAGTATTTT. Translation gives CASSLRGGSTDTQYF.

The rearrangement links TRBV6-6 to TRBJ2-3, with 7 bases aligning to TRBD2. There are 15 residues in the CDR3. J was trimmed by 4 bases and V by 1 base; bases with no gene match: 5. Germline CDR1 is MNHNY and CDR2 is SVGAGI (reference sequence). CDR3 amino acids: CASSYLGGGADTQYF. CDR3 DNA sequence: TGTGCCAGCAGTTACTTGGGGGGGGGTGCAGATACGCAGTATTTT.

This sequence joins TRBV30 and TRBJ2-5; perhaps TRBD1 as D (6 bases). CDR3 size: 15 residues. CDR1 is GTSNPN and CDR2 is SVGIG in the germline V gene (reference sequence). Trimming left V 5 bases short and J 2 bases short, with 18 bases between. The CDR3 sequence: CAWAGRGPQQETQYF. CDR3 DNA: TGTGCCTGGGCGGGCAGGGGCCCCCAACAAGAGACCCAGTACTTC.

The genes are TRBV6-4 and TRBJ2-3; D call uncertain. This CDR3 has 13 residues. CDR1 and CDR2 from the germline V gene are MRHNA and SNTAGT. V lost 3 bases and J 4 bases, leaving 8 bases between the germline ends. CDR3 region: CASSELGPDTQYF. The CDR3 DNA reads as TGTGCCAGCAGTGAGCTAGGTCCAGATACGCAGTATTTT.

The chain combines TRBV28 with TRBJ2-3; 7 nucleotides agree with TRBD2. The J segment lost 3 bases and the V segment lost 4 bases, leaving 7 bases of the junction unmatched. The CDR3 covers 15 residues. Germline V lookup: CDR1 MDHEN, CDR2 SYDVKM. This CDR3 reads CASSSRGSGTDTQYF. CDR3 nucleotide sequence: TGTGCCAGCAGTTCCCGAGGTAGCGGGACAGATACGCAGTATTTT. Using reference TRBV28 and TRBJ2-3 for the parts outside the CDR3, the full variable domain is DVKVTQSSRYLVKRTGEKVFLECVQDMDHENMFWYRQDPGLGLRLIYFSYDVKMKEKGDIPEGYSVSREKKERFSLILESASTNQTSMYLCASSSRGSGTDTQYFGPGTRLTVL.

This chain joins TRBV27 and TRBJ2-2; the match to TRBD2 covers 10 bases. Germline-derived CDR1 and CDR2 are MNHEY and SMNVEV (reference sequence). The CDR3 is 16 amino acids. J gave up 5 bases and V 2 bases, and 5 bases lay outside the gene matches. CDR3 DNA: TGTGCCAGCAGTTTACTAGCGGGAGAGGAGACCGGGGAGCTGTTTTTT. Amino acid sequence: CASSLLAGEETGELFF.

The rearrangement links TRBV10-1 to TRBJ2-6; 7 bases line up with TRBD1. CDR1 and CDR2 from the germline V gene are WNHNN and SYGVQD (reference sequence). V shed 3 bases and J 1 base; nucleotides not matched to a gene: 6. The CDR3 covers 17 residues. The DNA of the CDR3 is TGCGCCAGCAGTGAACGGACAGGATTGTCTGGGGCCAACGTCCTGACTTTC. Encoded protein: CASSERTGLSGANVLTF.

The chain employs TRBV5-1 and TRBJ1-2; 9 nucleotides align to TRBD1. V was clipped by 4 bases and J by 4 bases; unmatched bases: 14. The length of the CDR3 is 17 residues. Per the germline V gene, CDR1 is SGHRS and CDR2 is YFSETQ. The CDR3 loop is CASSNGQGSMGSYGYTF. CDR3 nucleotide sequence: TGCGCCAGCAGCAACGGACAGGGGAGTATGGGTAGCTATGGCTACACCTTC.

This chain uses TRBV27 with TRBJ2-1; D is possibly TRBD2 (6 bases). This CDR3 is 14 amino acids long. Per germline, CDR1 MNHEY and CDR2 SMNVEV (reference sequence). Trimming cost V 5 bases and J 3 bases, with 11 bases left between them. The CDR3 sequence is CASSRGMGYNEQFF. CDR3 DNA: TGTGCCAGCAGTCGCGGGATGGGCTACAATGAGCAGTTCTTC.

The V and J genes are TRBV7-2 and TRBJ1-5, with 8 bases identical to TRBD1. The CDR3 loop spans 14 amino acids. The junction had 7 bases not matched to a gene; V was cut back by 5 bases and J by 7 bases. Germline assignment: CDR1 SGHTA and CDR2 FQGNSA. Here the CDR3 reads CASSRQGNWQPQHF. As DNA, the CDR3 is TGTGCCAGCAGCAGACAGGGGAACTGGCAGCCCCAGCATTTT.

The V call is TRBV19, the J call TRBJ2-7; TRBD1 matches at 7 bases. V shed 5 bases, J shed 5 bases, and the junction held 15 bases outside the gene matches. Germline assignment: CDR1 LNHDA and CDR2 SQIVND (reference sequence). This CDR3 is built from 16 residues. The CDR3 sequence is CASSPDTGVRVHEQYF. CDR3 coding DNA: TGTGCCAGTAGTCCGGACACAGGGGTCCGGGTACACGAGCAGTACTTC.

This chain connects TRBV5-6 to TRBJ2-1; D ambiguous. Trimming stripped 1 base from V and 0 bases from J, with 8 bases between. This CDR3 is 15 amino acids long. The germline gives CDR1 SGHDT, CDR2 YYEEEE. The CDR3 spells CASSLIVNSYNEQFF. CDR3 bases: TGTGCCAGCAGCTTGATCGTAAACTCCTACAATGAGCAGTTCTTC.

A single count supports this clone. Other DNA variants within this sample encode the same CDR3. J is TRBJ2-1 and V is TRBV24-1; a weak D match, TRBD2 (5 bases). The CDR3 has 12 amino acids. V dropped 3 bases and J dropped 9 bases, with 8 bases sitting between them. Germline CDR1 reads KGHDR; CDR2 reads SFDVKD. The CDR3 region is CATSDLGGEQFF. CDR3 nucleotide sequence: TGTGCCACCAGTGATCTCGGAGGTGAGCAGTTCTTC.

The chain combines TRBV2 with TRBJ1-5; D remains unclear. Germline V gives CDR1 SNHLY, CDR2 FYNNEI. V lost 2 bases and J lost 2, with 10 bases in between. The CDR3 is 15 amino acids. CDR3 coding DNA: TGTGCCAGCAGTGAACTGAGGGCCGGCAATCAGCCCCAGCATTTT. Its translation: CASSELRAGNQPQHF.

The CDR3 spells CASSEYGGGGETQYF. The CDR3 bases are TGTGCCAGCAGTGAATATGGCGGGGGTGGGGAGACCCAGTACTTC. The rearrangement links TRBV25-1 to TRBJ2-5; 7 bases are shared with TRBD2. The CDR3 runs 15 residues. Germline V gene lookup returns CDR1 MGHDK and CDR2 SYGVNS. Losses at the gene ends were 0 bases for V and 5 bases for J; bases not matched to a gene: 6.

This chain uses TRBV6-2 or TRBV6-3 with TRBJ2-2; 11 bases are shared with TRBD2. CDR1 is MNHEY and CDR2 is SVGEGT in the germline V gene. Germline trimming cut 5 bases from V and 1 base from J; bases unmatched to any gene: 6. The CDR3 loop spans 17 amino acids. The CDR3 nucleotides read TGTGCCAGCAGTCCCCCCCTAGCGGGAGGGAACACCGGGGAGCTGTTTTTT. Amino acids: CASSPPLAGGNTGELFF.

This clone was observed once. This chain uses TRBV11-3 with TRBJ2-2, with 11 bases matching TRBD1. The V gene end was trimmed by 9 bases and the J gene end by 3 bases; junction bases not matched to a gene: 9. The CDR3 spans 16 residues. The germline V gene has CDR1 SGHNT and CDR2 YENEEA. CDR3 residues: CASLGTGGLDTGELFF. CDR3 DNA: TGTGCCAGTCTCGGGACAGGGGGATTAGACACCGGGGAGCTGTTTTTT.

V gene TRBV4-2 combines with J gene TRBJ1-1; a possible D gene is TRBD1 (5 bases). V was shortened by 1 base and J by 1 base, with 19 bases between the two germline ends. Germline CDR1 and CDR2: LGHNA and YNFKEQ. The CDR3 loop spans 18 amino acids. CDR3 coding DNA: TGTGCCAGCAGCCAAGGGTACAGGAACCGAAACCAGAACACTGAAGCTTTCTTT. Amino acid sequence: CASSQGYRNRNQNTEAFF.

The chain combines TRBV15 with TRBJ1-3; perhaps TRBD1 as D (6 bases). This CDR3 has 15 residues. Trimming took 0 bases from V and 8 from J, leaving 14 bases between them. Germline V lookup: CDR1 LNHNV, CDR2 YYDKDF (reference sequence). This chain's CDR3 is CATSRDTGNWDTIYF. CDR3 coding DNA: TGTGCCACCAGCAGAGATACAGGGAATTGGGACACCATATATTTT.

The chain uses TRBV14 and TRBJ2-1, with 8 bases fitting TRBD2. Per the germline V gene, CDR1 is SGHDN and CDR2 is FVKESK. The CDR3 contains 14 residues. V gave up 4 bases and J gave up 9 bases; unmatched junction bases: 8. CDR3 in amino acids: CASSLAGGSGEQFF. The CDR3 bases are TGTGCCAGCAGCCTCGCGGGGGGCTCCGGTGAGCAGTTCTTC.

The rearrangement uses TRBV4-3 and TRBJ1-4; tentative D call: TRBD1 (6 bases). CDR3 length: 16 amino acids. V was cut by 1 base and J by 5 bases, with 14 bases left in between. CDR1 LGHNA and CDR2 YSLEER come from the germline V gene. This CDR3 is CASSQGGGGYNEKLFF. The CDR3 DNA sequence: TGCGCCAGCAGCCAAGGCGGGGGGGGCTACAATGAAAAACTGTTTTTT.

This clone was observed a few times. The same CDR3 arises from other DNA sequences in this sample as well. This chain's CDR3 is CASSGGLAGGQETQYF. The CDR3 nucleotides are TGCGCCAGCAGCGGAGGTCTAGCGGGAGGGCAGGAGACCCAGTACTTC. This chain connects TRBV5-1 to TRBJ2-5; 12 nucleotides align to TRBD2. V was pared by 4 bases and J by 5 bases, with 9 bases of the junction left unmatched. Germline loops: CDR1 SGHRS, CDR2 YFSETQ. The CDR3 spans 16 residues.

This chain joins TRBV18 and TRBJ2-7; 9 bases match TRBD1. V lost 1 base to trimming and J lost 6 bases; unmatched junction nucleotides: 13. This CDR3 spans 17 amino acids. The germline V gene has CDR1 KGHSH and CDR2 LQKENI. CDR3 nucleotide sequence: TGTGCCAGCTCACCACGGGTATGGGACAGGGCACCTGGCGAGCAGTACTTC. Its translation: CASSPRVWDRAPGEQYF.

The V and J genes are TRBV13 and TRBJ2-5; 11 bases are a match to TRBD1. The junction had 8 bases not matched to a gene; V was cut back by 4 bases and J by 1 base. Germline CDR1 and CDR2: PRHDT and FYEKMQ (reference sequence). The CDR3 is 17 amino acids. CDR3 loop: CASSSHRTGGIQETQYF. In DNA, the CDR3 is TGTGCCAGCAGCTCCCACAGGACAGGGGGCATCCAAGAGACCCAGTACTTC.